This T cell receptor beta chain is from a study of shared clonotypes between healthy human individuals (TCRdb year 2020). Context from the whole study: A couple of women and a few men aged 18 to 49 years were included in the cohort. For each donor, three plates each were used for CD4 naive and CD4 memory, two plates were used for CD8 naive, and one plate was used for CD8 memory. The study deeply sequenced blood TCR repertoires of five healthy adults to estimate repertoire size and the extent of clonotype sharing between individuals. Libraries were prepared and TCR repertoires were sequenced by different laboratories using diverse techniques, in order to increase sequencing depth and limit assay-specific biases. Leukapheresis yielded between about 0.9 and 10 billion PBMCs per donor.

Using the deep immunoSEQ assay, TCR CDR3 regions were amplified from genomic DNA by multiplex PCR. Genomic DNA extracted from each cell subset was distributed evenly over all wells of several immunoSEQ 96-well plates, and each plate served as one replicate. For sorted subsets, 200 to 250 ng of genomic DNA, equivalent to some 30,000 T cell genomes, went into each replicate PCR. The purified libraries were quantified using a Qubit 3.0 fluorometer, sized with a Bioanalyzer 2100, and then quantified again using the KAPA Library Quantification kit. Every immunoSEQ 96-well plate was sequenced on a dedicated single-read 150-cycle Illumina NextSeq 550 flow cell. On the authors' methods: Because the immunoSEQ output held only junctional sequences and lacked quality scores, the filtering could not match the filtering applied to full-length reads. To assign V/J genes and CDR3, sequences were annotated against IMGT germline references using PyIR, a Python wrapper for IgBLAST v1.9. Reads were removed for weak V/J assignments (E-value above 1e-6), missing CDR3, stop codons, out-of-frame junctions, or ambiguous translated residues. V3J clonotypes were defined as sequences sharing an identical inferred V gene, J gene, and CDR3 amino acid sequence. Percentage overlap between repertoires was calculated by dividing the number of shared unique clonotypes by the size of the smaller repertoire. Repertoire richness was assessed with RTK rarefaction, the Chao1 estimator, and Recon v2.1 estimates of unobserved clonotypes. Generation probabilities for all TCRbeta clonotypes obtained by the gDNA method from a handful of donors were computed using OLGA. In TCRdb, the immuneACCESS table is reduced to in-frame sequences with V and J assigned. These tables do not hold every clone; where another copy was compared, an unresolved V gene accounts for under half, and the others remain unexplained. V and J calls and clone size are given by that table; D and trimming were obtained from the DNA. In all, the sample holds approximately 720,000 clones, and around 92% of those were seen once. The leading ten clones occupy approximately 25% of the sample.

General study outcomes and caveats: Based on pairwise subsampling, the degree of clonotype sharing among donors was expected to be affected by sequencing depth. Even with the large sequencing depth, rarefaction of the sorted-subset datasets indicated that sequencing was incomplete. Clonotypes shared by all four sorted-subset donors showed higher generation probabilities than non-shared clonotypes. Sampling was restricted to blood, and TCR repertoires in tissues likely differ from the TCR repertoires found in blood. The genetic and exposure-history diversity represented was limited by the small number of donors. Estimated clonotype richness was generally larger for naive than for memory subsets. Across four donors, approximately 5% of naive CD4, over 3% of naive CD8, 2% to 2.5% of memory CD4, and under 0.45% of memory CD8 clonotypes were shared.

For CDR1 and CDR2, the germline V gene lists SQVTM and ANQGSEA. Including the terminal cysteine and phenylalanine, the CDR3 comprises 17 residues. The retained sequence is limited to the CDR3, 51 bases, with the frame set at the first base. Trimming takes 3 bases off V and 8 bases off J; junction bases not matched to a gene: 10. About this clone itself: This clone's antigen is unknown. Base qualities are missing; no much larger clone stands one base away.

CD8 naive samples were CD45RO-negative cells positively selected for CCR7, giving a CD45RA+CCR7+ population that excluded TemRA cells. Healthy HIV-negative adults with no recently reported acute infections or vaccinations were included as donors. Only Caucasian adults living in Nashville, Tennessee, USA were represented among the donors. Blood was obtained by leukapheresis, after which PBMCs were separated by Ficoll-Histopaque density gradient centrifugation and cryopreserved in liquid nitrogen vapor phase. Analytical flow cytometry was used to check the purity and quantity of every magnetically sorted T cell population. From each sorted fraction, genomic DNA was isolated and quantified by UV absorbance on a Nanodrop 2000c.

The clonotype comes from a man younger than 40 in good health. The chain links TRBV29-1 with TRBJ2-1; TRBD2 aligns with 16 central bases. The sequenced sample consisted of naive CD8+ T cells sorted from blood. In the paper's terms, the cell subset or site label means: CD45RA+CCR7+. In nucleotides, the sequence is TGCAGCGTTGAGTTAGGTTGGGGACTAGCGGGAGGGGATGAGCAGTTCTTC. Its amino acids are CSVELGWGLAGGDEQFF.